The 32 T cell receptor beta chains below all came from one sample that was sequenced in a study of cytomegalovirus exposure and HLA in healthy donors. Use of 60 Vbeta and 13 Jbeta primers characterized the PCR. Generated by immunoSEQ multiplex PCR, the TCRdb table keeps only in-frame clones and is missing some. The repertoire holds around 120,000 clones, roughly 83% seen once, with 2% to 2.5% in the top ten. The sample consisted of PBMCs. These receptors all come from a man aged 18 to 29 in good health and CMV-seronegative.

V and J are TRBV7-3 and TRBJ2-3, with TRBD2 matching over 11 bases. This CDR3 is 16 amino acids long. From germline, CDR1 is SGHTA and CDR2 FQGTGA. V dropped 1 base and J dropped 2; count of bases not matched to a gene: 2. CDR3 protein: CASSLRLAGTTDTQYF. CDR3 DNA sequence: TGTGCCAGCAGCTTAAGACTAGCGGGAACCACAGATACGCAGTATTTT.

This clone has just one count. This chain links TRBV5-4 with TRBJ2-5; 10 bases align to TRBD2. This CDR3 region has 18 residues. The V and J ends lost 3 bases and 0 bases, in that order; junction bases with no gene match: 11. The germline gives CDR1 SGHNT, CDR2 YYREEE (reference sequence). This CDR3 reads CASSSMGLAGVYQETQYF. The CDR3 nucleotides are TGTGCCAGCAGCTCTATGGGTCTAGCGGGAGTTTACCAAGAGACCCAGTACTTC.

The genes are TRBV2 and TRBJ2-7; weak D call: TRBD2 (6 bases). CDR3 length: 14 residues. Trimming removed 9 bases from V and 3 bases from J, with 18 bases in between. Germline V lookup: CDR1 SNHLY, CDR2 FYNNEI. CDR3 sequence reads: CASGSPGVGYEQYF. The CDR3 DNA follows: TGTGCCAGTGGGTCTCCGGGAGTGGGCTACGAGCAGTACTTC.

V and J are TRBV13 and TRBJ2-1, with 7 positions matching TRBD2. Looked up from germline, CDR1 is PRHDT and CDR2 is FYEKMQ (reference sequence). The CDR3 has 17 residues. V gave up 3 bases and J gave up 4 bases; unmatched junction bases: 12. The CDR3 DNA reads as TGTGCCAGCAGCTTGCTCTCGGCGGGAGTAGGATACAATGAGCAGTTCTTC. This gives the protein CASSLLSAGVGYNEQFF.

The J gene is TRBJ2-1, the V gene TRBV11-2; 9 nucleotides match TRBD2. V dropped 1 base and J dropped 2; count of bases not matched to a gene: 6. The CDR3 sequence is 17 residues long. CDR1 and CDR2 from the germline V gene are SGHAT and FQNNGV. CDR3 residues: CASSLGFASGTYNEQFF. CDR3 nucleotide sequence: TGTGCCAGCAGCTTAGGGTTTGCTAGCGGGACCTACAATGAGCAGTTCTTC.

This clone showed up just a few times. The chain uses TRBV11-1 and TRBJ2-2, with TRBD1 matching over 9 bases. V lost 2 bases, J lost 3 bases, and 7 bases stayed unmatched. Per the germline V gene, CDR1 is SGHAT and CDR2 is FQDESV (reference sequence). The CDR3 runs to 17 residues. CDR3 sequence: CASSLTGGRLYTGELFF. As DNA, the CDR3 is TGTGCCAGCAGCTTAACAGGGGGCCGTTTGTACACCGGGGAGCTGTTTTTT.

The chain joins TRBV6-5 to TRBJ2-7; tentative D call: TRBD1 (6 bases). The V end was cut by 4 bases, the J end by 2 bases, with 15 bases between. Germline V gene data show CDR1 as MNHEY and CDR2 as SVGAGI. The length of the CDR3 is 15 residues. CDR3 nucleotides: TGTGCCAGCAGTTGCTCGGCAACAGGGACCTACGAGCAGTACGTC. It yields the protein CASSCSATGTYEQYV.

This chain uses TRBV7-2 with TRBJ1-1, with D possibly being TRBD1 (6 bases). The V gene's germline CDR1 is SGHTA and CDR2 FQGNSA. The CDR3 is 15 residues long. V lost 4 bases, J lost 1 base, and 13 bases lay in between. The CDR3 loop is CASSSGVSANTEAFF. The CDR3 DNA sequence: TGTGCCAGCAGCTCAGGGGTAAGCGCGAACACTGAAGCTTTCTTT.

The rearrangement uses TRBV6-1 and TRBJ2-5; 11 bases map to TRBD2. J gave up 2 bases and V 2 bases, and 1 base lay outside the gene matches. The CDR3 loop spans 15 amino acids. Looked up from germline, CDR1 is MNHNS and CDR2 is SASEGT. CDR3 sequence reads: CASSELAGGQETQYF. In nucleotides, the CDR3 is TGTGCCAGCAGTGAACTAGCGGGAGGACAAGAGACCCAGTACTTC.

V usage is TRBV29-1 and J usage is TRBJ2-3, with D maybe TRBD2 (6 bases). CDR1 SQVTM and CDR2 ANQGSEA come from the germline V gene. V was trimmed by 1 base and J by 1 base, leaving 6 bases between them. The CDR3 totals 13 residues. CDR3 residues: CSVEVAGTDTQYF. The CDR3 DNA reads as TGCAGCGTTGAAGTAGCGGGCACAGATACGCAGTATTTT.

The chain carries TRBV6-5 and TRBJ2-5, with TRBD2 as a possible D gene (5 bases). Germline assignment: CDR1 MNHEY and CDR2 SVGAGI. The CDR3 totals 15 residues. The V end lost 0 bases, the J end lost 4 bases, and 12 bases lay between the germline ends. CDR3 DNA: TGTGCCAGCAGTTACTCGTTGGAGGTCGGAGAGACCCAGTACTTC. This translates into CASSYSLEVGETQYF.

CDR3 region: CASSLQVSGNQLLTDTQYF. CDR3 coding DNA: TGTGCCAGCAGCTTACAGGTTAGCGGAAACCAACTGCTCACAGATACGCAGTATTTT. V and J are TRBV7-3 and TRBJ2-3, with a weak D call TRBD2 (6 bases). Germline V gene lookup returns CDR1 SGHTA and CDR2 FQGTGA. The V end was cut by 2 bases, the J end by 2 bases, with 23 bases between. There are 19 residues in the CDR3.

This chain uses TRBV5-1 with TRBJ2-1; 8 nucleotides agree with TRBD1. Germline-derived CDR1 and CDR2 are SGHRS and YFSETQ. The CDR3 extends over 15 amino acids. Germline trimming cut 4 bases from V and 6 bases from J; bases unmatched to any gene: 9. CDR3 loop: CASSLGGTGLNEQFF. CDR3 nucleotides: TGCGCCAGCAGCCTAGGGGGGACAGGCCTCAATGAGCAGTTCTTC.

The rearrangement joins TRBV6-5 to TRBJ1-1; 7 nucleotides agree with TRBD1. Per germline, CDR1 MNHEY and CDR2 SVGAGI. Trimming cost V 6 bases and J 2 bases; bases outside gene matches: 9. The CDR3 extends over 15 amino acids. This CDR3 is CASSSQTGRNTEAFF. DNA for the CDR3: TGTGCCAGCAGCTCTCAGACAGGGAGAAACACTGAAGCTTTCTTT.

The chain has TRBV5-1 and TRBJ2-7; a possible D gene is TRBD2 (7 bases). The V gene lost 0 bases and the J gene lost 1 base, with 14 bases spanning the gap. Germline V gene data show CDR1 as SGHRS and CDR2 as YFSETQ. This CDR3 has 16 residues. Written as DNA, the CDR3 is TGCGCCAGCAGCTTGGGGGGGGGCTTCCTTTCCTACGAGCAGTACTTC. Translation gives CASSLGGGFLSYEQYF.

This chain joins TRBV23-1 and TRBJ1-3, with D perhaps TRBD1 (6 bases). TRBV23-1 is identified as an open reading frame with a role that is uncertain. V dropped 2 bases and J dropped 5 bases, with 19 bases sitting between them. The CDR3 has 17 residues. This chain's CDR3 is CASSQKGGGAIRNTIYF. CDR3 DNA: TGCGCCAGCAGTCAAAAAGGAGGGGGGGCAATTAGAAACACCATATATTTT.

The chain recombines TRBV20-1 with TRBJ1-2; D uncertain. V lost 3 bases to trimming and J lost 8 bases, with 10 bases between them. Looked up from germline, CDR1 is DFQATT and CDR2 is SNEGSKA (reference sequence). The CDR3 runs to 11 residues. The CDR3 bases are TGCAGTGCTAGTTCCGGGTTCGGCTACACCTTC. Translation: CSASSGFGYTF.

This clone has a handful of counts. The chain has TRBV19 and TRBJ1-1, with D maybe TRBD1 (5 bases). The CDR3 loop spans 13 amino acids. The V end lost 3 bases, the J end lost 1 base, and 6 bases lay between the germline ends. The germline CDR1 and CDR2 sequences are LNHDA and SQIVND (reference sequence). CDR3 sequence reads: CASSMGGNTEAFF. CDR3 bases: TGTGCCAGTAGTATGGGGGGGAACACTGAAGCTTTCTTT.

The V gene is TRBV7-2, the J gene TRBJ1-5; unclear D gene. There are 12 residues in the CDR3. Germline loops: CDR1 SGHTA, CDR2 FQGNSA. The V end lost 2 bases, the J end lost 5 bases, and 4 bases lay between the germline ends. CDR3 in DNA: TGTGCCAGCAGCTTACGAGATCAGCCCCAGCATTTT. Translated: CASSLRDQPQHF.

The rearrangement joins TRBV7-9 to TRBJ2-7, with unresolved D. Trimming took 2 bases from V and 5 from J, leaving 10 bases between them. Looked up from germline, CDR1 is SEHNR and CDR2 is FQNEAQ (reference sequence). CDR3 size: 13 residues. CDR3 in DNA: TGTGCCAGCAGCTTATCTGTAGTCAACGAGCAGTACTTC. Its protein is CASSLSVVNEQYF.

The gene calls are TRBV7-3 and TRBJ2-1, with TRBD2 matching 7 bases. Germline CDR1 reads SGHTA; CDR2 reads FQGTGA. There are 18 residues in the CDR3. V was clipped by 5 bases and J by 0 bases; unmatched bases: 13. CDR3 amino acids: CASSPTPGLPSSYNEQFF. The CDR3 region has the DNA TGTGCCAGCAGCCCCACCCCGGGACTACCTAGCTCCTACAATGAGCAGTTCTTC.

The gene calls are TRBV29-1 and TRBJ2-7, with TRBD1 matching over 9 bases. The CDR3 is made up of 14 amino acids. J was trimmed by 0 bases and V by 4 bases; bases with no gene match: 4. Germline lookup yields CDR1 SQVTM and CDR2 ANQGSEA. The CDR3 loop is CSVAGQGSSYEQYF. The CDR3 region has the DNA TGCAGCGTTGCCGGACAGGGGTCCTCCTACGAGCAGTACTTC.

This chain links TRBV19 with TRBJ1-2; tentative D call: TRBD1 (6 bases). CDR1 LNHDA and CDR2 SQIVND come from the germline V gene (reference sequence). The CDR3 loop spans 12 amino acids. V was trimmed by 10 bases and J by 2 bases, leaving 11 bases between them. CDR3 in DNA: TGTGCCACCCCAGGACAGAACTATGGCTACACCTTC. Encoded protein: CATPGQNYGYTF.

The V and J genes are TRBV19 and TRBJ2-3, with 8 nucleotides matching TRBD2. Trimming cost V 7 bases and J 6 bases; bases outside gene matches: 18. CDR3 length: 17 residues. Germline values: CDR1 LNHDA, CDR2 SQIVND (reference sequence). This CDR3 is CASTPSGAGGVRDTQYF. The DNA of the CDR3 is TGTGCCAGTACCCCCTCCGGGGCGGGAGGAGTACGCGATACGCAGTATTTT.

The V and J genes are TRBV2 and TRBJ2-5; D may be TRBD1 (7 bases). Germline V gene sequence: CDR1 SNHLY, CDR2 FYNNEI. The CDR3 is made up of 15 amino acids. V was cut by 6 bases and J by 11 bases, with 25 bases left in between. This CDR3 reads CASRVPGTARREQYF. In DNA form, the CDR3 reads TGTGCCAGCAGGGTACCCGGGACAGCGCGGAGGGAGCAGTACTTC.

The chain recombines TRBV5-1 with TRBJ1-1, with D unresolved. Germline V gene sequence: CDR1 SGHRS, CDR2 YFSETQ. V shed 2 bases and J shed 1 base, with 9 bases lying between them. The CDR3 extends over 14 amino acids. The CDR3 DNA reads TGCGCCAGCAGCTTCTCTCCGGGGAACACTGAAGCTTTCTTT. Its protein is CASSFSPGNTEAFF.

As for this clone: At one boundary the junction diverges from the germline segment, which might be a read error. This chain connects TRBV11-3 to TRBJ2-1, with D possibly being TRBD1 (5 bases). The CDR3 has 15 residues. Germline V lookup: CDR1 SGHNT, CDR2 YENEEA. CDR3 bases: TGTGCCAGCAGCCTAGACAGAGGCTCCTACAATGAGCAGTTCTTC. Its protein is CASSLDRGSYNEQFF.

V and J are TRBV6-6 and TRBJ2-7, with D possibly being TRBD2 (5 bases). Germline values: CDR1 MNHNY, CDR2 SVGAGI (reference sequence). This CDR3 is built from 11 residues. The CDR3 nucleotides read TGTGCTAGGAAGGGAGACTACGAGCAGTACGTC. Translating gives CARKGDYEQYV.

The CDR3 DNA sequence: TGCGCCAGCAGTCGGGGTACCTACAATGAGCAGTTCTTC. Translation: CASSRGTYNEQFF. V is TRBV10-1 and J is TRBJ2-1, with TRBD2 as a possible D gene (5 bases). CDR3 size: 13 residues. The V gene lost 5 bases and the J gene lost 2 bases, with 7 bases spanning the gap. Germline assignment: CDR1 WNHNN and CDR2 SYGVQD (reference sequence).

V and J are TRBV2 and TRBJ2-5; tentative D call: TRBD1 (6 bases). The length of the CDR3 is 16 residues. The V end lost 5 bases, the J end lost 4 bases, and 20 bases lay between the germline ends. Germline CDR1 reads SNHLY; CDR2 reads FYNNEI. The DNA of the CDR3 is TGTGCCAGCAGTAACCCTCGGGCAGGGGAGATAGAGACCCAGTACTTC. Translating it yields CASSNPRAGEIETQYF.

In its sample, this clone was seen a few times. The rearrangement links TRBV5-6 to TRBJ2-7; 7 nucleotides match TRBD1. The length of the CDR3 is 16 residues. The V gene's germline CDR1 is SGHDT and CDR2 YYEEEE. With 1 base clipped from V and 0 bases from J, the junction kept 7 bases outside the gene matches. CDR3 sequence: CASSLWSWDSSYEQYF. CDR3 in DNA: TGTGCCAGCAGCTTGTGGAGTTGGGACAGCTCCTACGAGCAGTACTTC.

The chain employs TRBV11-3 and TRBJ2-3; D perhaps matches TRBD2 (5 bases). This CDR3 region has 15 residues. Germline-derived CDR1 and CDR2 are SGHNT and YENEEA. V was cut by 1 base and J by 1 base, with 9 bases left in between. CDR3 loop: CASSLGELGTDTQYF. In DNA, the CDR3 is TGTGCCAGCAGCTTAGGGGAGTTGGGCACAGATACGCAGTATTTT.